A selection of T cell receptor beta chains follows, all from one sample in a study of blood T cell repertoires in COVID-19. Libraries were prepared by immunoSEQ multiplex PCR; TCRdb keeps only in-frame clonotypes and omits some of them. The data hold roughly 93,000 clones, with 85% to 90% observed a single time. The sequenced sample consisted of peripheral blood. These receptor sequences come from a human donor in a cohort sampled during active COVID-19. The CDR3 runs from the conserved cysteine through the conserved F or W. The order of the fields is J gene, V gene, clone size, D gene, CDR3 DNA, CDR3 protein. The D gene is left open where the match is weak. Clone size appears in some rows only: once, few, many, or a class for an expanded clone.

j_gene: TRBJ2-3; v_gene: TRBV30; abundance: -; d_gene: -; CDR3nt: TGTGCCTGGATCTCCGCGACTAGCACAGATACGCAGTATTTT; CDR3aa: CAWISATSTDTQYF
j_gene: TRBJ1-4; v_gene: TRBV6-6; abundance: once; d_gene: TRBD1; CDR3nt: TGTGCCAGCAGTCCCCCTGGACAGGGAGAAAAACTGTTTTTT; CDR3aa: CASSPPGQGEKLFF
j_gene: TRBJ1-1; v_gene: TRBV28; abundance: -; d_gene: -; CDR3nt: TGTGCCAGCAGCCTTGGGAGGAACACTGAAGCTTTCTTT; CDR3aa: CASSLGRNTEAFF
j_gene: TRBJ2-3; v_gene: TRBV3-1/TRBV3-2; abundance: once; d_gene: -; CDR3nt: TGTGCCAGCAGCCAACAGGGAGGAACAGATACGCAGTATTTT; CDR3aa: CASSQQGGTDTQYF
j_gene: TRBJ2-7; v_gene: TRBV11-2; abundance: -; d_gene: TRBD2; CDR3nt: TGTGCCAGCAGCCGTGCCGGGACTAGCGGCTCCTACGAGCAGTACTTC; CDR3aa: CASSRAGTSGSYEQYF
j_gene: TRBJ2-1; v_gene: TRBV21-1; abundance: once; d_gene: -; CDR3nt: TGTGCCAGCAGCGACCTAAAGGCACAGGTGTACAATGAGCAGTTCTTC; CDR3aa: CASSDLKAQVYNEQFF
j_gene: TRBJ2-3; v_gene: TRBV5-6; abundance: -; d_gene: TRBD1; CDR3nt: TGTGCCAGCACCCTGATCGGGACAGACAGCACAGATACGCAGTATTTT; CDR3aa: CASTLIGTDSTDTQYF
j_gene: TRBJ2-5; v_gene: TRBV7-9; abundance: -; d_gene: -; CDR3nt: TGTGCCAGCAGTCGCCAATCCCTAGGAGAGACCCAGTACTTC; CDR3aa: CASSRQSLGETQYF
j_gene: TRBJ1-1; v_gene: TRBV30; abundance: -; d_gene: -; CDR3nt: TGTGCCTGGAGTGCACAAGTCGACACTGAAGCTTTCTTT; CDR3aa: CAWSAQVDTEAFF
j_gene: TRBJ1-5; v_gene: TRBV6-1; abundance: -; d_gene: -; CDR3nt: TGTGCCAGCAGTGAAGCCCAACGAGTGGGGGGGCCCCAGCATTTT; CDR3aa: CASSEAQRVGGPQHF
j_gene: TRBJ2-3; v_gene: TRBV6-1; abundance: -; d_gene: -; CDR3nt: TGTGCCAGCAGTGATCAGGCAGGTTTGACAGATACGCAGTATTTT; CDR3aa: CASSDQAGLTDTQYF
j_gene: TRBJ1-5; v_gene: TRBV5-8; abundance: -; d_gene: TRBD1; CDR3nt: TGTGCCAGCAGCGGACAGGGAAGTCAGCCCCAGCATTTT; CDR3aa: CASSGQGSQPQHF
j_gene: TRBJ2-7; v_gene: TRBV6-1; abundance: -; d_gene: -; CDR3nt: TGTGCCAGCAGTGAGGGCGCCCCGGTTGGGGAGCAGTACTTC; CDR3aa: CASSEGAPVGEQYF
j_gene: TRBJ2-2; v_gene: TRBV5-1; abundance: -; d_gene: TRBD2; CDR3nt: TGCGCCAGCAACAAGACTAGCGGGAGAGGTGGACACCGGGGAGCTGTTTTT; CDR3aa: CASNKTSGRGGHRGAVF
j_gene: TRBJ1-3; v_gene: TRBV19; abundance: -; d_gene: -; CDR3nt: TGTGCCAGTAGTCCCAGGGAGGGAAGCTCTGGAAACACCATATATTTT; CDR3aa: CASSPREGSSGNTIYF
j_gene: TRBJ1-2; v_gene: TRBV2; abundance: -; d_gene: TRBD1; CDR3nt: TGTGCCAGCAGTCGAGACAGGGGGCGCGTGAGTGGCTACACCTTC; CDR3aa: CASSRDRGRVSGYTF
j_gene: TRBJ1-6; v_gene: TRBV9; abundance: -; d_gene: TRBD1; CDR3nt: TGTGCCAGCAGCGTAGAGAGCAGGGGGGCACCCCTCCACTTT; CDR3aa: CASSVESRGAPLHF
j_gene: TRBJ2-3; v_gene: TRBV7-8; abundance: -; d_gene: TRBD1; CDR3nt: TGTGCCAGCAGTTCTCAATCCGGGACAGGGGTCAGCACAGATACGCAGTATTTT; CDR3aa: CASSSQSGTGVSTDTQYF
j_gene: TRBJ1-1; v_gene: TRBV5-6; abundance: -; d_gene: -; CDR3nt: TGTGCCAGCAGCTTGGCCATAGGAGGGGTCACTGAAGCTTTCTTT; CDR3aa: CASSLAIGGVTEAFF
j_gene: TRBJ1-1; v_gene: TRBV18; abundance: -; d_gene: -; CDR3nt: TGTGCCAGCTCACCCCCCAAGAGGGGGAAGATGAACACTGAAGCTTTCTTT; CDR3aa: CASSPPKRGKMNTEAFF
j_gene: TRBJ2-4; v_gene: TRBV9; abundance: -; d_gene: TRBD1; CDR3nt: TGTGCCAGCAGCGCATATACAGGGGGCGAGGGAGGTAGGGACATTCAGTACTTC; CDR3aa: CASSAYTGGEGGRDIQYF
j_gene: TRBJ2-3; v_gene: TRBV5-1; abundance: -; d_gene: TRBD2; CDR3nt: TGCGCCAGCAGCTTGGGGGAGGGCCTGGGGACAGATACGCAGTATTTT; CDR3aa: CASSLGEGLGTDTQYF